The 21 T cell receptor beta chains given below trace back to one sample, sequenced in a study of a mutant IDH1 vaccine in newly diagnosed glioma (dated by TCRdb to about 2021). The library was built by means of the immunoSEQ multiplex PCR assay. TCRdb limited this immuneACCESS table to in-frame rearrangements with V and J called. A share of clones is missing; checked studies link under half to unresolved V genes, and the rest is unexplained. The sample yields over 55,000 clones; approximately 89% were counted once. The ten largest clones add up to under 2% of the sample. What these receptors recognize is not known. The sample's time point label, decoded: week 11, during vaccination. Each vaccine dose was 300 ug of a 20-mer mutant IDH1 peptide in Montanide, given subcutaneously with topical imiquimod. The material was PBMCs, obtained from a glioma patient whose treatment included an IDH1 peptide vaccine. These receptors originate from a man between 40 and 49 years old with glioma.

The J gene is TRBJ1-5, the V gene TRBV28; 7 nucleotides align to TRBD1. The CDR3 covers 15 residues. Trimming at V came to 6 bases and at J to 0 bases, leaving 5 bases not matched to a gene. Germline CDR1 reads MDHEN; CDR2 reads SYDVKM. The DNA of the CDR3 is TGTGCCAGCAGAGCTACAGGGGTTAGCAATCAGCCCCAGCATTTT. Translating gives CASRATGVSNQPQHF.

The chain joins TRBV19 to TRBJ2-2, with a weak D call TRBD2 (5 bases). This CDR3 is 17 amino acids long. V was clipped by 7 bases and J by 0 bases, with 18 bases between them. Germline V gene lookup returns CDR1 LNHDA and CDR2 SQIVND (reference sequence). The CDR3 is CASTLTRAVANTGELFF. For the CDR3, the DNA is TGTGCCAGTACTCTTACGCGGGCAGTAGCGAACACCGGGGAGCTGTTTTTT.

In its sample, this clone was seen once. The rearrangement links TRBV6-5 to TRBJ1-1; possibly TRBD1 for D (6 bases). This CDR3 is 13 amino acids long. Trimming cost V 4 bases and J 3 bases, with 9 bases left between them. Germline lookup yields CDR1 MNHEY and CDR2 SVGAGI. The CDR3 sequence: CASSSYRDTEAFF. CDR3 nucleotide sequence: TGTGCCAGCAGTTCTTACAGGGACACTGAAGCTTTCTTT.

This chain links TRBV14 with TRBJ2-2; 10 bases line up with TRBD1. The CDR3 spans 16 residues. V lost 5 bases, J lost 7 bases, and 10 bases stayed unmatched. In germline, CDR1 is SGHDN, CDR2 FVKESK. The CDR3 sequence is CASSNRDRGRFGELFF. CDR3 in DNA: TGTGCCAGCAGCAACCGGGACAGGGGTCGGTTCGGGGAGCTGTTTTTT.

The chain joins TRBV19 to TRBJ2-7, with 10 bases that match TRBD1. J was trimmed by 2 bases and V by 6 bases; bases with no gene match: 7. This CDR3 comprises 15 residues. Germline assignment: CDR1 LNHDA and CDR2 SQIVND (reference sequence). CDR3 in DNA: TGTGCCAGTAGAGACGGACAGGGGGGAACCTACGAGCAGTACTTC. Its protein product is CASRDGQGGTYEQYF.

The V call is TRBV19, the J call TRBJ1-5; D call uncertain. CDR1 LNHDA and CDR2 SQIVND come from the germline V gene (reference sequence). The CDR3 runs 14 residues. The V gene lost 3 bases and the J gene lost 6 bases, with 12 bases spanning the gap. The CDR3 region has the DNA TGTGCCAGTAGTATTACGGCGTCCGGTCAGCCCCAGCATTTT. Protein: CASSITASGQPQHF.

This clone was observed a handful of times. The chain carries TRBV11-3 and TRBJ2-2; 9 nucleotides align to TRBD1. This CDR3 is built from 16 residues. Trimming took 3 bases from V and 6 from J; bases not matched to a gene: 8. Germline lookup yields CDR1 SGHNT and CDR2 YENEEA. The CDR3 spells CASSFGTGNSPGELFF. In nucleotides, the CDR3 is TGTGCCAGCAGCTTCGGGACAGGGAATAGCCCCGGGGAGCTGTTTTTT.

This clone appeared a few times. V is TRBV15 and J is TRBJ1-3; TRBD1 aligns across 7 bases. This CDR3 has 17 amino acids. J gave up 4 bases and V 2 bases, and 11 bases lay outside the gene matches. CDR1 and CDR2 from the germline V gene are LNHNV and YYDKDF (reference sequence). The CDR3 DNA sequence: TGTGCCACCAGCAGAACCTCAAAGGGGGCGCCCGGAAACACCATATATTTT. Protein sequence: CATSRTSKGAPGNTIYF.

This sequence joins TRBV5-4 and TRBJ2-3, with 10 nucleotides matching TRBD2. The CDR3 has 16 amino acids. Germline CDR1 and CDR2: SGHNT and YYREEE (reference sequence). V lost 4 bases to trimming and J lost 2 bases; unmatched junction nucleotides: 7. The CDR3 nucleotides read TGTGCCAGCAGCCCCCCGGGACTAGCGTACACAGATACGCAGTATTTT. It translates to CASSPPGLAYTDTQYF.

The J gene is TRBJ1-1, the V gene TRBV19; weak D call: TRBD1 (6 bases). CDR3 size: 11 residues. Germline CDR1 reads LNHDA; CDR2 reads SQIVND (reference sequence). The CDR3 is CATSGAINAFF. CDR3 in DNA: TGTGCTACGTCGGGGGCAATCAATGCTTTCTTT.

V usage is TRBV7-2 and J usage is TRBJ2-1, with D possibly matching TRBD2 (5 bases). The V gene lost 7 bases and the J gene lost 2 bases, with 15 bases spanning the gap. This CDR3 has 15 residues. Germline lookup yields CDR1 SGHTA and CDR2 FQGNSA. The CDR3 DNA sequence: TGTGCCAGCAAACAAAACCTCGGGGCCTACAATGAGCAGTTCTTC. This sequence encodes CASKQNLGAYNEQFF.

The sample holds a few counts of this clone. This chain joins TRBV6-5 and TRBJ1-1; D not resolved. Germline V gene data show CDR1 as MNHEY and CDR2 as SVGAGI. With 7 bases removed from V and 10 bases from J, the gap between germline ends came to 22 bases. The CDR3 consists of 14 residues. The chain's CDR3 is CASKPLPGGFGAFF. The CDR3 coding sequence is TGTGCCAGCAAACCTCTCCCAGGAGGTTTTGGAGCTTTCTTT.

The rearrangement links TRBV28 to TRBJ1-2; D is unclear. V lost 1 base, J lost 9 bases, and 18 bases lay in between. There are 15 residues in the CDR3. CDR1 MDHEN and CDR2 SYDVKM come from the germline V gene. CDR3 nucleotides: TGTGCCAGCAGTTTATTTAGTAGAGTCAGGCCGAGCTACACCTTC. Its protein product is CASSLFSRVRPSYTF.

This clone was observed a handful of times. The V and J genes are TRBV5-8 and TRBJ1-1; no reliable D call. This CDR3 comprises 15 residues. V lost 0 bases, J lost 3 bases, and 12 bases lay in between. Germline CDR1 reads SGHTS; CDR2 reads YDEGEE. CDR3 coding DNA: TGTGCCAGCAGCTTGGGTGTCGGAGTCGACACTGAAGCTTTCTTT. Translation gives CASSLGVGVDTEAFF.

The rearrangement joins TRBV5-1 to TRBJ2-5; the D gene could be TRBD1 or TRBD2 (11 bases each). The CDR3 spans 19 residues. Germline V gives CDR1 SGHRS, CDR2 YFSETQ. V lost 2 bases, J lost 5 bases, and 28 bases lay in between. The CDR3, as DNA: TGCGCCAGCAGCTTACGGGACAGGGGGAGACTAGCGGGGATTGAGACCCAGTACTTC. This encodes CASSLRDRGRLAGIETQYF.

The V call is TRBV6-1, the J call TRBJ2-5; either TRBD1 or TRBD2 may fit D (5 bases each). Trimming pared 1 base from V and 4 bases from J, leaving 13 bases between. CDR1 MNHNS and CDR2 SASEGT come from the germline V gene. The CDR3 length is 15 residues. CDR3 sequence reads: CASSEGVGARETQYF. The DNA of the CDR3 is TGTGCCAGCAGTGAAGGTGTCGGGGCCAGAGAGACCCAGTACTTC.

The J gene is TRBJ2-7, the V gene TRBV10-3, with 7 bases matching TRBD2. The CDR3 runs 13 residues. The V gene end was trimmed by 8 bases and the J gene end by 3 bases; junction bases not matched to a gene: 7. Germline V gene sequence: CDR1 ENHRY, CDR2 SYGVKD. As DNA, the CDR3 is TGTGCCATCCTCGAGGCTAGCGGCTACGAGCAGTACTTC. This codes for CAILEASGYEQYF.

The gene calls are TRBV18 and TRBJ1-1; TRBD1 aligns across 7 bases. Germline-derived CDR1 and CDR2 are KGHSH and LQKENI. The CDR3 is 14 amino acids. With V trimmed by 3 bases and J by 4 bases, 5 bases remained unmatched. This CDR3 is CASSPDRDVTEAFF. In DNA, the CDR3 is TGTGCCAGCTCACCTGACAGGGATGTCACTGAAGCTTTCTTT.

CDR3 sequence reads: CSARVSYEQYF. Here the CDR3 DNA reads TGCAGTGCTCGGGTTTCCTACGAGCAGTACTTC. J is TRBJ2-7 and V is TRBV20-1; D gene unclear. The germline V gene encodes CDR1 DFQATT and CDR2 SNEGSKA (reference sequence). CDR3 length: 11 residues. Trimming cost V 5 bases and J 1 base, with 6 bases left between them.

The genes are TRBV7-9 and TRBJ2-6, with D hard to call. V was shortened by 6 bases and J by 4 bases, with 13 bases between the two germline ends. The germline CDR1 and CDR2 sequences are SEHNR and FQNEAQ (reference sequence). This CDR3 comprises 15 residues. The CDR3 here is CASSSGLTGANVLTF. CDR3 sequence (DNA): TGTGCCAGCAGTTCCGGTTTAACCGGGGCCAACGTCCTGACTTTC. The full variable domain, rest sourced from reference TRBV7-9 and TRBJ2-6, is DTGVSQNPRHKITKRGQNVTFRCDPISEHNRLYWYRQTLGQGPEFLTYFQNEAQLEKSRLLSDRFSAERPKGSFSTLEIQRTEQGDSAMYLCASSSGLTGANVLTFGAGSRLTVL.

The chain links TRBV9 to TRBJ2-7; D may be TRBD1 (5 bases). The CDR3 is made up of 15 amino acids. The V gene's germline CDR1 is SGDLS and CDR2 YYNGEE. The ends were cut back, 2 bases at V and 0 bases at J, with 12 bases in the middle. CDR3 bases: TGTGCCAGCAGCGTCGGCGACAGAATCTCCTACGAGCAGTACTTC. Its protein is CASSVGDRISYEQYF.